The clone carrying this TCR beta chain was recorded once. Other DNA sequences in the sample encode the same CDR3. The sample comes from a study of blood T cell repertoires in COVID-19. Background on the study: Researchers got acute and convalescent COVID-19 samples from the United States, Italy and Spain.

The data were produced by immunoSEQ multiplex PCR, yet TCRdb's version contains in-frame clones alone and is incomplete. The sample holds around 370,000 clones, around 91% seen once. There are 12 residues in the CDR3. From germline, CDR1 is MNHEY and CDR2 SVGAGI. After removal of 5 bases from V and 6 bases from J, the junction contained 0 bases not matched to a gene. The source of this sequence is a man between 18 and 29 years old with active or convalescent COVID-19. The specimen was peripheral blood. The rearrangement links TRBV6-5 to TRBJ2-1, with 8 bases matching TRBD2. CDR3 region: CASSRGGNEQFF. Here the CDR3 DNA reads TGTGCCAGCAGTCGGGGGGGCAATGAGCAGTTCTTC.